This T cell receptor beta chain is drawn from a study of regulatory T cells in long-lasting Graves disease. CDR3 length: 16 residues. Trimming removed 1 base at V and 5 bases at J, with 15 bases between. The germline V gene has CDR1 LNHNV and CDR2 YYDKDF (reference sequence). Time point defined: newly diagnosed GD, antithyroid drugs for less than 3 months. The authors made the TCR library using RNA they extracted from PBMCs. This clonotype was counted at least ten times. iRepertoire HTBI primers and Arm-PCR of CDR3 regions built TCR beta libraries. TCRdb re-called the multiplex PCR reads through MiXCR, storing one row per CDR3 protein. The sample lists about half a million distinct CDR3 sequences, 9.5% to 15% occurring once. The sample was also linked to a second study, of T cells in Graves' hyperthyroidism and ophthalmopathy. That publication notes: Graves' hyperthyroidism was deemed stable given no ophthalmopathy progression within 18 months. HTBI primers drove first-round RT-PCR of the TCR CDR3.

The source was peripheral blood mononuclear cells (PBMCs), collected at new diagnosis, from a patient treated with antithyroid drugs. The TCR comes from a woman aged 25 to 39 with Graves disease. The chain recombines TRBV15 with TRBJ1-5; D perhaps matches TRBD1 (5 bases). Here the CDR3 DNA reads TGTGCCACCAGCAGAGGGAAACAGGAAGGGTATCAGCCCCAGCATTTT. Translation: CATSRGKQEGYQPQHF.